Below, one TCR beta chain is given with its context. Its target is unknown. Losses at the gene ends were 4 bases for V and 5 bases for J; bases not matched to a gene: 3. The V gene's germline CDR1 is SQVTM and CDR2 ANQGSEA. This CDR3 is built from 12 residues. The ViraFEST assay expanded antigen-specific CD4+ T cells with viral peptide pools before sequencing. Following a 10-day culture, CD4+ T cells were purified. Every participant took two doses of the BNT162b2 or mRNA-1273 vaccine. This sample is part of a study of vaccination effects on CD4 cells after COVID-19. Some clones are missing from TCRdb's copy, which holds only in-frame ones; the method was immunoSEQ multiplex PCR. The sample yields 25,000 to 30,000 clones, 73% seen once.

This sequence originates from a human donor who received a COVID-19 vaccine. The chain uses TRBV29-1 and TRBJ2-7; TRBD1 matches at 9 bases. This specimen consisted of CD4+ T cells from PBMCs cultured with HCoV-NL63 spike peptides, obtained after COVID-19 vaccination. CDR3 in amino acids: CSVGTGVHEQYF. The CDR3 nucleotides are TGCAGCGTTGGGACAGGGGTCCACGAGCAGTACTTC.